These 17 T cell receptor beta chains originate from one sample sequenced in a study of CD8 T cells in ankylosing spondylitis. Notes on the study in general: One TCR beta motif, made up of under ten highly homologous variants, appeared characteristic of ankylosing spondylitis blood.

TCRdb analysed the 5' RACE reads with MiXCR anew, one entry per CDR3 protein. Among some 240,000 distinct CDR3 sequences listed, around 6.6% were seen once. No antigen has been identified for these receptors. The specimen was blood, either unsorted or a sorted T cell fraction (not recorded which). These receptors were taken from a male donor with ankylosing spondylitis.

In this sample, this clonotype turned up many times. The chain employs TRBV9 and TRBJ1-3, with D perhaps matching TRBD1 (5 bases). V gave up 0 bases and J gave up 0 bases, with 7 bases separating them. CDR1 SGDLS and CDR2 YYNGEE come from the germline V gene. This CDR3 is 15 amino acids long. The CDR3, as DNA: TGTGCCAGCAGCGTAGTGACAGCCTCTGGAAACACCATATATTTT. Protein sequence: CASSVVTASGNTIYF.

This clonotype has ten or more counts. The V gene is TRBV20-1, the J gene TRBJ1-1; D gene uncertain. The germline V gene has CDR1 DFQATT and CDR2 SNEGSKA (reference sequence). The CDR3 totals 15 residues. V was cut by 0 bases and J by 0 bases, with 11 bases left in between. The CDR3, as DNA: TGCAGTGCTAGAGATCCCGGGGTTTTGAACACTGAAGCTTTCTTT. The encoded protein is CSARDPGVLNTEAFF.

This sequence joins TRBV11-3 and TRBJ2-1; TRBD1 might be the D (5 bases). V lost 5 bases and J lost 0, with 8 bases in between. This CDR3 contains 14 residues. The germline CDR1 and CDR2 sequences are SGHNT and YENEEA. Written as DNA, the CDR3 is TGTGCCAGCAGCCCAGGGCCCTCCTACAATGAGCAGTTCTTC. Its translation: CASSPGPSYNEQFF.

A few counts support this clonotype. This chain connects TRBV7-9 to TRBJ2-3; D unclear. The CDR3 runs to 13 residues. Looked up from germline, CDR1 is SEHNR and CDR2 is FQNEAQ (reference sequence). Trimming took 5 bases from V and 4 from J, leaving 10 bases between them. The CDR3 loop is CASSPPGSDTQYF. The CDR3 DNA follows: TGTGCCAGCAGCCCACCCGGTTCAGATACGCAGTATTTT.

In this sample, this clonotype turned up many times. This rearrangement joins TRBV7-2 to TRBJ2-1; D is unclear. The germline V gene has CDR1 SGHTA and CDR2 FQGNSA. The CDR3 covers 15 residues. Trimming removed 4 bases from V and 2 bases from J, with 12 bases in between. The CDR3 spells CASSSTPPAYNEQFF. The CDR3 bases are TGTGCCAGCAGCTCCACCCCGCCTGCCTACAATGAGCAGTTCTTC.

This clonotype came up a few times. The chain has TRBV4-2 and TRBJ2-7; D possibly corresponds to TRBD2 (5 bases). CDR3 length equals 16 residues. Trimming removed 1 base at V and 1 base at J, with 14 bases between. Germline assignment: CDR1 LGHNA and CDR2 YNFKEQ. The CDR3 DNA reads TGTGCCAGCAGCCAAGGGTACAGAGGGAATTCCTACGAGCAGTACTTC. This codes for CASSQGYRGNSYEQYF.

This clonotype was observed at least ten times. The V and J genes are TRBV5-1 and TRBJ1-4, with TRBD1 identical over 10 bases. This CDR3 spans 15 amino acids. V lost 3 bases, J lost 6 bases, and 5 bases stayed unmatched. In germline, CDR1 is SGHRS, CDR2 YFSETQ. The CDR3 reads CASSWTGTGDEKLFF. For the CDR3, the DNA is TGCGCCAGCAGCTGGACCGGGACAGGGGATGAAAAACTGTTTTTT.

V and J are TRBV5-4 and TRBJ2-7, with a possible D match to TRBD1 (6 bases). The CDR3 has 16 residues. Deletions cut 0 bases from V and 5 bases from J, with 18 bases between. From germline, CDR1 is SGHNT and CDR2 YYREEE (reference sequence). CDR3 protein: CASSLVRTEDQNEQYF. The CDR3 region has the DNA TGTGCCAGCAGCTTGGTTCGGACAGAAGATCAAAACGAGCAGTACTTC.

In this sample, this clonotype turned up many times. This chain joins TRBV29-1 and TRBJ2-3; D remains ambiguous. The V and J ends lost 4 bases and 2 bases respectively, with 13 bases between them. Germline assignment: CDR1 SQVTM and CDR2 ANQGSEA. The CDR3 is made up of 14 amino acids. The CDR3 DNA sequence: TGCAGCGTTGGCCCCAGAGGAGTCACAGATACGCAGTATTTT. It specifies CSVGPRGVTDTQYF.

This clonotype was counted between two and nine times. The chain has TRBV7-8 and TRBJ2-7, with D possibly TRBD2 on 5 matching bases. Trimming took 4 bases from V and 0 from J, leaving 19 bases between them. The CDR3 has 17 amino acids. The germline CDR1 and CDR2 sequences are SGHVS and FQNEAQ. The CDR3 nucleotides read TGTGCCAGCAGCTCACCCCCCGGGGATCTTCGCTCCTACGAGCAGTACTTC. Protein: CASSSPPGDLRSYEQYF.

This clonotype was observed at least ten times. V gene TRBV5-1 combines with J gene TRBJ2-7; D perhaps matches TRBD1 (5 bases). CDR3 length equals 14 residues. The V gene's germline CDR1 is SGHRS and CDR2 YFSETQ. Trimming shortened V by 0 bases and J by 3 bases, and 10 bases separated the two germline ends. CDR3 sequence: CASSLEGLVYEQYF. The DNA for the CDR3 is TGCGCCAGCAGCTTGGAGGGGCTCGTCTACGAGCAGTACTTC.

Concerning this clonotype: One end of the junction fails to match germline, which may point to a read error. For the CDR3, the DNA is TGTGCCAGCACCCAAGATCGCTGGGGCGAGCTGGGCTACGAGCAGTACTTC. As protein: CASTQDRWGELGYEQYF. This rearrangement joins TRBV3-1 to TRBJ2-7, with D maybe TRBD1 (5 bases). In germline, CDR1 is LGHDT, CDR2 YNNKEL (reference sequence). The CDR3 has 17 amino acids.

The V and J genes are TRBV6-1 and TRBJ2-5, with 10 bases fitting TRBD1. The CDR3 is 16 amino acids. CDR1 and CDR2 (germline): MNHNS, SASEGT. The junction had 11 bases not matched to a gene; V was cut back by 5 bases and J by 5 bases. This chain's CDR3 is CASSTRPTGGWETQYF. As DNA, the CDR3 is TGTGCCAGCAGTACCCGCCCGACAGGGGGCTGGGAGACCCAGTACTTC.

CDR3 bases: TGCGCCAGCAGCCGGGGGACTAGCGGGAGTGACGAGCAGTACTTC. As protein: CASSRGTSGSDEQYF. The rearrangement uses TRBV4-3 and TRBJ2-7; 14 nucleotides align to TRBD2. CDR3 length: 15 residues. Germline V lookup: CDR1 LGHNA, CDR2 YSLEER. V was pared by 4 bases and J by 5 bases, with 4 bases of the junction left unmatched.

At least ten counts were recorded for this clonotype. The chain carries TRBV7-9 and TRBJ2-7; D is unclear. The V gene lost 4 bases and the J gene lost 5 bases, with 9 bases spanning the gap. The CDR3 totals 12 residues. Germline V gene sequence: CDR1 SEHNR, CDR2 FQNEAQ (reference sequence). The CDR3 protein is CASSYGRDEQYF. The DNA of the CDR3 is TGTGCCAGCAGCTATGGACGGGACGAGCAGTACTTC.

This clonotype has more than one count but fewer than ten. This chain joins TRBV20-1 and TRBJ2-3; 14 bases match TRBD2. Germline trimming cut 1 base from V and 3 bases from J; bases unmatched to any gene: 6. There are 17 residues in the CDR3. Germline V gives CDR1 DFQATT, CDR2 SNEGSKA (reference sequence). CDR3 residues: CSARARTSGGPTDTQYF. The CDR3 nucleotides are TGCAGTGCTAGAGCCAGGACTAGCGGGGGGCCTACAGATACGCAGTATTTT.

Many counts were recorded for this clonotype. The CDR3 sequence: CASSLAWDEQFF. CDR3 DNA: TGTGCCAGCAGCTTAGCCTGGGATGAGCAGTTCTTC. This chain joins TRBV7-8 and TRBJ2-1; D not resolved. Between the trimmed V and J ends, which lost 0 bases and 8 bases, there was a span of 5 bases. The CDR3 totals 12 residues. Germline CDR1 and CDR2: SGHVS and FQNEAQ.